Below are 2 T cell receptor beta chains sequenced from a single sample in a study of post-analysis software for immune sequencing data. Study observations and caveats: Controls had lower frequencies than patients of five or six TRBV segments, which included TRBV5-6, TRBV5-1 and TRBV20-1.

Tagging with unique molecular identifiers was a feature of the TCR beta cDNA libraries. Each CDR3 protein gets one entry after TCRdb re-called the PCR reads with MiXCR. Of a few hundred thousand distinct CDR3 sequences listed, about 39% are singletons. For these TCRs, the target antigens are not known. The sequencing sample was made of blood. Receptors were obtained from a girl between 2 and 10 years old with multiple sclerosis.

This clonotype was picked up a small number of times. This chain uses TRBV6-1 with TRBJ2-3; D is unresolved. Germline V gene sequence: CDR1 MNHNS, CDR2 SASEGT. The CDR3 spans 12 residues. Trimming stripped 0 bases from V and 4 bases from J, with 2 bases between. CDR3 sequence: CASSEAADTQYF. In DNA, the CDR3 is TGTGCCAGCAGTGAAGCTGCAGATACGCAGTATTTT.

The V call is TRBV3-1, the J call TRBJ2-3; 8 bases match TRBD2. Germline loops: CDR1 LGHDT, CDR2 YNNKEL (reference sequence). J lost 1 base, V lost 1 base, and 16 bases had no gene match. The CDR3 totals 20 residues. CDR3 coding DNA: TGTGCCAGCAGCCAAGCAGATTGGTTTAGCGGGACCCCCGGCACAGATACGCAGTATTTT. As protein: CASSQADWFSGTPGTDTQYF.